Detailed here is one TCR beta chain. The antigen is not known. This sample was taken from a study of Ad26.COV2.S vaccination and SARS-CoV-2 variants. Findings and limits, study-wide: Vaccine and placebo groups showed comparable non-spike TCR breadth. Relative to placebo recipients, vaccine recipients exhibited elevated spike-specific TCR breadth.

Data came from immunoSEQ multiplex PCR; TCRdb stores just in-frame clones and leaves some out. The repertoire has over 130,000 clones, about nine tenths of them found once; the top ten carry 5%. This CDR3 contains 12 residues. J was trimmed by 18 bases and V by 6 bases; bases with no gene match: 10. In germline, CDR1 is LNHDA, CDR2 SQIVND (reference sequence). The origin of this receptor is a human donor who had recovered from COVID-19. The specimen comprised peripheral blood, sampled after recovery from COVID-19. This chain links TRBV19 with TRBJ1-6; 8 bases align to TRBD1. The CDR3 reads CASSVQGGKTHF. Written as DNA, the CDR3 is TGTGCCAGTAGCGTACAGGGGGGGAAAACCCACTTT.